The clone carrying this TCR beta chain was seen more than once but under ten times. As yet, its antigen is unknown. The study amplified TCR beta CDR3 regions using RNA transcripts. HTBI-primed RT-PCR formed the first round, and a multiplex PCR formed the second. TCRdb redid the calling of the multiplex PCR reads with MiXCR, one entry per CDR3 protein. This table has a few hundred thousand distinct CDR3 sequences, 17% appearing once. From germline, CDR1 is MGHRA and CDR2 YSYEKL. J gave up 0 bases and V 5 bases, and 9 bases lay outside the gene matches. CDR3 length: 18 amino acids. The sample originates from a study of Graves' ophthalmopathy and Graves' hyperthyroidism. General study findings and limits: The study's model predicted ophthalmopathy progression at around 70% sensitivity and approximately 72% specificity. Most expanded thyroid clonotypes above 0.001 frequency also appeared in blood.

Among the hyperthyroidism patients, all were newly diagnosed, aged 18 to 65, with under 2 months' duration. Excluded: other autoimmune disease, uncontrolled infection, pregnancy or lactation. The sequence was collected from an adult woman with stable Graves' hyperthyroidism. This rearrangement joins TRBV4-1 to TRBJ2-6, with 8 bases fitting TRBD1. The sample comprised peripheral blood. CDR3 sequence reads: CASSYGGTGNSGANVLTF. The CDR3 DNA reads as TGCGCCAGCAGCTACGGCGGGACAGGTAACTCTGGGGCCAACGTCCTGACTTTC.